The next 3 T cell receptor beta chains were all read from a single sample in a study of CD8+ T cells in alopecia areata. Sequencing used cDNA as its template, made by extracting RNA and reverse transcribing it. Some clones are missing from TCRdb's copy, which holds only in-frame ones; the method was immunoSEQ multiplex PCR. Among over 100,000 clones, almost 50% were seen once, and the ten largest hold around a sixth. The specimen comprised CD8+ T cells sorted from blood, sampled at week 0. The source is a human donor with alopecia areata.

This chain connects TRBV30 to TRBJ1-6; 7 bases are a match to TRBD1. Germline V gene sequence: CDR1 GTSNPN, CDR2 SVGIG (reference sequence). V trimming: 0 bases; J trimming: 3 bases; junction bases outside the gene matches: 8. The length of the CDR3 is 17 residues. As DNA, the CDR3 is TGTGCCTGGAGTGTAGGGACAGCCTTCGACTATAATTCACCCCTCCACTTT. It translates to CAWSVGTAFDYNSPLHF. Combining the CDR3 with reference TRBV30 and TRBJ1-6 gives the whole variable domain SQTIHQWPATLVQPVGSPLSLECTVEGTSNPNLYWYRQAAGRGLQLLFYSVGIGQISSEVPQNLSASRPQDRQFILSSKKLLLSDSGFYLCAWSVGTAFDYNSPLHFGNGTRLTVT.

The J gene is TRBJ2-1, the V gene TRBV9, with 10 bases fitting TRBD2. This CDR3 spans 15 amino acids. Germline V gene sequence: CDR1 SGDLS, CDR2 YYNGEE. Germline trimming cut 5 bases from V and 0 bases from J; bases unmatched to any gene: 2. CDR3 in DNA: TGTGCCAGCAGTACTAGCGGGGTCTCCTACAATGAGCAGTTCTTC. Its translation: CASSTSGVSYNEQFF.

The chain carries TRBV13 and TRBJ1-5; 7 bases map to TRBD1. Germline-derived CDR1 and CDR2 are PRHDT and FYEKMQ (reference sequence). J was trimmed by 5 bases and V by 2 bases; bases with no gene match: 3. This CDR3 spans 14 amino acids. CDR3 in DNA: TGTGCCAGCAGCTTAAGCACAGGGGATCAGCCCCAGCATTTT. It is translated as CASSLSTGDQPQHF.